A selection of T cell receptor beta chains follows, all from one sample in a study of blood T cell repertoires in COVID-19. TCRdb keeps only in-frame clones here, not all; method: immunoSEQ multiplex PCR. The sample has about 49,000 clones; about nine tenths are singletons. The sequencing sample was made of peripheral blood. Every receptor here comes from a woman aged 80 or over with COVID-19, enrolled during active disease. Each CDR3 is given with its conserved first and last residue. Each record gives: clone size, V gene, J gene, D gene, CDR3 DNA, CDR3 protein. A D gene is named only where the DNA matches it firmly. Clone sizes are given selectively: once, few, many, or a class where the clone is expanded.

clone_size: -
v_call: TRBV28
j_call: TRBJ1-3
d_call: -
cdr3_nt: TGTGCCAGCAGTTTAATCTCCAGGGCGAACACCATATATTTT
cdr3_aa: CASSLISRANTIYF

clone_size: -
v_call: TRBV5-1
j_call: TRBJ2-5
d_call: TRBD2
cdr3_nt: TGCGCCAGCAGCTTGCAGCGGGGGGTAAGAGAGACCCAGTACTTC
cdr3_aa: CASSLQRGVRETQYF

clone_size: few
v_call: TRBV12-3/TRBV12-4
j_call: TRBJ1-1
d_call: -
cdr3_nt: TGTGCCAGCAGTCCCCAAATGAACACTGAAGCTTTCTTT
cdr3_aa: CASSPQMNTEAFF

clone_size: -
v_call: TRBV11-2
j_call: TRBJ1-3
d_call: -
cdr3_nt: TGTGCCAGCAGCTTCGGGGGTTCTCTCGGGGACACCATATATTTT
cdr3_aa: CASSFGGSLGDTIYF

clone_size: -
v_call: TRBV7-9
j_call: TRBJ2-1
d_call: TRBD2
cdr3_nt: TGTGCCAGCAGCCCGGGGAGGGCCTCTTACAATGAGCAGTTCTTC
cdr3_aa: CASSPGRASYNEQFF

clone_size: -
v_call: TRBV15
j_call: TRBJ2-5
d_call: TRBD2
cdr3_nt: TGTGCCACCAGCTTCCGGCGACTAGCGCAACAAGAGACCCAGTACTTC
cdr3_aa: CATSFRRLAQQETQYF

clone_size: -
v_call: TRBV7-9
j_call: TRBJ1-6
d_call: -
cdr3_nt: TGTGCCAGCAGCTCCCGGGACAAGGATTCACCCCTCCACTTT
cdr3_aa: CASSSRDKDSPLHF

clone_size: -
v_call: TRBV30
j_call: TRBJ1-5
d_call: -
cdr3_nt: TGTGCCTGGAGTGTACGGGGAAAGGGCAATCAGCCCCAGCATTTT
cdr3_aa: CAWSVRGKGNQPQHF

clone_size: -
v_call: TRBV5-8
j_call: TRBJ2-5
d_call: -
cdr3_nt: TGTGCCAGCAGCCCACGATCGGGGGAGCTATTAACCAAAGAGACCCAGTACTTC
cdr3_aa: CASSPRSGELLTKETQYF

clone_size: once
v_call: TRBV2
j_call: TRBJ2-3
d_call: -
cdr3_nt: TGTGCCAGCAGTGTACTTCAGCGGAGCACAGATACGCAGTATTTT
cdr3_aa: CASSVLQRSTDTQYF

clone_size: -
v_call: TRBV11-2
j_call: TRBJ2-6
d_call: -
cdr3_nt: TGTGCCAGCAGCTCCTTCACAGGGATTGCGGGGGCCAACGTCCTGACTTTC
cdr3_aa: CASSSFTGIAGANVLTF

clone_size: -
v_call: TRBV20-1
j_call: TRBJ2-1
d_call: -
cdr3_nt: TGCAGGGCACAGGGAAATGAGCAGTTCTTC
cdr3_aa: CRAQGNEQFF

clone_size: -
v_call: TRBV15
j_call: TRBJ1-3
d_call: -
cdr3_nt: TGTGCCACCAGCAGGGACAGCTCTGGAAACACCATATATTTT
cdr3_aa: CATSRDSSGNTIYF

clone_size: -
v_call: TRBV7-3
j_call: TRBJ1-1
d_call: -
cdr3_nt: TGTGCCAGCAGCTTAATCCCCCAGGCCACTGAAGCTTTCTTT
cdr3_aa: CASSLIPQATEAFF

clone_size: -
v_call: TRBV6-5
j_call: TRBJ1-1
d_call: -
cdr3_nt: TGTGCCAGCAGTTACTCGAATTACAGGGAAGGTAGGGCTTTCTTT
cdr3_aa: CASSYSNYREGRAFF

clone_size: -
v_call: TRBV2
j_call: TRBJ2-5
d_call: TRBD2
cdr3_nt: TGTGCCAGCAGTGGGACTAGCGGGCAAGAGACCCAGTACTTC
cdr3_aa: CASSGTSGQETQYF

clone_size: -
v_call: TRBV4-1
j_call: TRBJ2-1
d_call: TRBD2
cdr3_nt: TGCGCCAGCAGCCAACTATCCGGAGCGGGGGGGTTGAATGAGCAGTTCTTC
cdr3_aa: CASSQLSGAGGLNEQFF

clone_size: -
v_call: TRBV5-1
j_call: TRBJ2-7
d_call: -
cdr3_nt: TGCGCCAGCAGCTTGAAACGGGGGAGCTTCTTAGACGACCCCTACGAGCAGTACTTC
cdr3_aa: CASSLKRGSFLDDPYEQYF

clone_size: -
v_call: TRBV2
j_call: TRBJ2-1
d_call: TRBD1
cdr3_nt: TGTGCCAGCAGTGGGGACAGGGGTTTCCATGAGCAGTTCTTC
cdr3_aa: CASSGDRGFHEQFF

clone_size: -
v_call: TRBV5-1
j_call: TRBJ1-2
d_call: -
cdr3_nt: TGCGCCAGCAGCTTGGCTCCTGGGACAACCTATGGCTACACCTTC
cdr3_aa: CASSLAPGTTYGYTF

clone_size: once
v_call: TRBV19
j_call: TRBJ2-3
d_call: -
cdr3_nt: TGTGCCAGTCGGTATGAGGGTCCCACAGATACGCAGTATTTT
cdr3_aa: CASRYEGPTDTQYF

clone_size: -
v_call: TRBV7-9
j_call: TRBJ1-6
d_call: TRBD1
cdr3_nt: TGTGCCAGCAGCCAGGGACAGGACATTTCACCCCTCCACTTT
cdr3_aa: CASSQGQDISPLHF

clone_size: -
v_call: TRBV28
j_call: TRBJ1-1
d_call: TRBD1
cdr3_nt: TGTGCCAGCACCAATTCAGGGGGCAAGGGCAGTGTTGAAGCTTTCTTT
cdr3_aa: CASTNSGGKGSVEAFF

clone_size: -
v_call: TRBV19
j_call: TRBJ2-7
d_call: -
cdr3_nt: TGTGCCAGTAGCCCCAGGGGACCCTACGAGCAGTACTTC
cdr3_aa: CASSPRGPYEQYF

clone_size: -
v_call: TRBV15
j_call: TRBJ1-3
d_call: -
cdr3_nt: TGTGCCACCAGCAGAGCCAACAAATACACCATATATTTT
cdr3_aa: CATSRANKYTIYF

clone_size: once
v_call: TRBV25-1
j_call: TRBJ2-3
d_call: TRBD1
cdr3_nt: TGTGCCAGCAGCAGGGGGATTAGCACAGATACGCAGTATTTT
cdr3_aa: CASSRGISTDTQYF

clone_size: -
v_call: TRBV6-1
j_call: TRBJ2-7
d_call: -
cdr3_nt: TGTGCCAGCAGTGAACGAAGCCAGGGGTACGAGCAGTACTTC
cdr3_aa: CASSERSQGYEQYF

clone_size: -
v_call: TRBV2
j_call: TRBJ1-1
d_call: TRBD1
cdr3_nt: TGTGCCAGCAGTCGAGGACAGGGTTATGAAGCTTTCTTT
cdr3_aa: CASSRGQGYEAFF

clone_size: once
v_call: TRBV19
j_call: TRBJ1-5
d_call: -
cdr3_nt: TGTGCCAGTAGTATAGTCCCCGGGACAAGGGGCAATCAGCCCCAGCATTTT
cdr3_aa: CASSIVPGTRGNQPQHF

clone_size: -
v_call: TRBV27
j_call: TRBJ2-6
d_call: TRBD1
cdr3_nt: TGTGCCAGCAGTGTCACAGGGGGATTAAGCTCTGGGGCCAACGTCCTGACTTTC
cdr3_aa: CASSVTGGLSSGANVLTF

clone_size: -
v_call: TRBV5-1
j_call: TRBJ1-1
d_call: TRBD1
cdr3_nt: TGCGCCAGCAGCTTGGGAGGGGGCGGCACTGAAGCTTTCTTT
cdr3_aa: CASSLGGGGTEAFF

clone_size: -
v_call: TRBV7-2
j_call: TRBJ2-5
d_call: -
cdr3_nt: TGTGCCAGCAGCTTAGTTGGGGCAGGGGGGGAGACCCAGTACTTC
cdr3_aa: CASSLVGAGGETQYF

clone_size: -
v_call: TRBV6-2/TRBV6-3
j_call: TRBJ2-7
d_call: -
cdr3_nt: TGTGCCAGCAGTTCCCCTCGGGCGGGCCTCTCCTACGAGCAGTACTTC
cdr3_aa: CASSSPRAGLSYEQYF